This T cell receptor beta chain comes out of a study of cytomegalovirus exposure and HLA in healthy donors. CDR3 length: 15 residues. Trimming pared 2 bases from V and 5 bases from J, leaving 15 bases between. The germline CDR1 and CDR2 sequences are SGHVS and FNYEAQ. Study-wide results and caveats: Rare sequences made up most TCRs, while some public TCRs were found in many donors.

To note about this clone: Its target is unknown.

The PCR had 60 Vbeta and 13 Jbeta primers. Sequencing used immunoSEQ multiplex PCR; TCRdb keeps in-frame clones, though not all of them. Of some 190,000 clones in the sample, roughly 86% were seen once. This chain connects TRBV7-6 to TRBJ2-5; D ambiguous. The sequence derives from a man in his forties in good health and CMV-seropositive. Material for sequencing was PBMCs. The CDR3 loop is CASSLIPARRETQYF. Here the CDR3 DNA reads TGTGCCAGCAGCTTAATCCCGGCTAGACGGGAGACCCAGTACTTC.